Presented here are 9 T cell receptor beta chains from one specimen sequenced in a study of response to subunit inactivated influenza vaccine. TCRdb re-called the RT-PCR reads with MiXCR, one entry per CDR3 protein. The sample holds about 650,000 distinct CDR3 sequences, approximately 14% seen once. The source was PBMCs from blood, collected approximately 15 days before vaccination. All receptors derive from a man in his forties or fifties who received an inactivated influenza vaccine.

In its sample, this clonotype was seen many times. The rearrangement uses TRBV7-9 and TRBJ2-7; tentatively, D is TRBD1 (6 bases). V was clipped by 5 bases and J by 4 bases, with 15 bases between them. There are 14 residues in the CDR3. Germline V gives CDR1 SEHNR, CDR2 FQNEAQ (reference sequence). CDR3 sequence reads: CASSPIGTTYEQYF. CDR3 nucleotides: TGTGCCAGCAGCCCGATCGGGACAACATACGAGCAGTACTTC.

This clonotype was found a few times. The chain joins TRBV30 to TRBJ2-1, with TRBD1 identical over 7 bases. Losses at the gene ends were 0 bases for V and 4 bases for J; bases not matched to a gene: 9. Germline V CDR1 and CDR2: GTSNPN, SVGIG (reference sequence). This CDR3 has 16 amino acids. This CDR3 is CAWSVWPGQLYNEQFF. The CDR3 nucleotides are TGTGCCTGGAGTGTATGGCCGGGACAGCTATACAATGAGCAGTTCTTC.

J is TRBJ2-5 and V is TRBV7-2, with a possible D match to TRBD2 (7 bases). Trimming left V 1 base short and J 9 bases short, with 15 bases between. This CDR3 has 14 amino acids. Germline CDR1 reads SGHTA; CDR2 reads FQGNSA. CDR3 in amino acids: CASSLDWGRGAQYF. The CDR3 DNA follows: TGTGCCAGCAGCTTAGATTGGGGGAGGGGGGCCCAGTACTTC.

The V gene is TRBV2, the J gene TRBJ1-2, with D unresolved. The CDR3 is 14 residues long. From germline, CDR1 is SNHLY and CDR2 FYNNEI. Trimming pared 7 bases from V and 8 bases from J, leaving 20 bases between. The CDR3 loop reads CASTNSGSSTGYTF. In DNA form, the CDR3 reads TGTGCCAGCACCAACTCTGGGAGTTCCACGGGCTACACCTTC.

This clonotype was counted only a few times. CDR3 coding DNA: TGTGCCAGCAGTTCGGGGACAGGGGTTCGCGATCAGCCCCAGCATTTT. Translated, it gives CASSSGTGVRDQPQHF. V usage is TRBV27 and J usage is TRBJ1-5, with 10 nucleotides matching TRBD1. The CDR3 runs 16 residues. Germline V lookup: CDR1 MNHEY, CDR2 SMNVEV (reference sequence). V trimming: 4 bases; J trimming: 5 bases; junction bases outside the gene matches: 8.

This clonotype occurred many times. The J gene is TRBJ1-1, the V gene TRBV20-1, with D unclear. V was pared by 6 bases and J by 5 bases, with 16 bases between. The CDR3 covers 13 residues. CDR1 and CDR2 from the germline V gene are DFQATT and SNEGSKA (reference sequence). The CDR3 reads CSANSRAMTEAFF. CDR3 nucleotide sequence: TGCAGTGCGAATAGCCGGGCTATGACTGAAGCTTTCTTT.

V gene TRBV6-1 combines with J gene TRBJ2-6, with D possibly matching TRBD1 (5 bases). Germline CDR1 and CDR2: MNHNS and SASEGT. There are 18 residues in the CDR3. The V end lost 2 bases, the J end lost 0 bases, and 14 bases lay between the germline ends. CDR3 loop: CASSERTQLHSGANVLTF. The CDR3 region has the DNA TGTGCCAGCAGTGAAAGGACACAGCTTCACTCTGGGGCCAACGTCCTGACTTTC.

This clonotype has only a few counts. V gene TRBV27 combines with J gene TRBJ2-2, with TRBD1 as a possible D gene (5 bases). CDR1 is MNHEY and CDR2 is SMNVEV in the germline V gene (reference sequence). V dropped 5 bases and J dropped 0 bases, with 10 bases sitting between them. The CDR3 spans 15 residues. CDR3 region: CASSGRVANTGELFF. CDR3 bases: TGTGCCAGCAGTGGCAGGGTTGCGAACACCGGGGAGCTGTTTTTT.

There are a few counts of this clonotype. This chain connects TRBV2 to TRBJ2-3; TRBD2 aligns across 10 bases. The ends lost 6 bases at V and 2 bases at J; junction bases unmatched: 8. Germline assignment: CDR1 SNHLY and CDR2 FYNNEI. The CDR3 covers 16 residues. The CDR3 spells CASSFSGTSDTDTQYF. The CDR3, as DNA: TGTGCCAGCAGCTTCTCCGGGACTAGCGACACAGATACGCAGTATTTT.